One sample yielded the 30 T cell receptor beta chains listed below, sequenced in a study of patients and donors after allogeneic stem cell transplantation. TCRdb reprocessed the RT-PCR reads with MiXCR, giving one entry per CDR3 protein. Among hundreds of thousands of distinct CDR3 sequences listed, roughly 13% were seen once. Material for sequencing was blood, either unsorted or a sorted T cell fraction (not recorded which). The receptors were gathered from a human donor who was either an allogeneic HSCT recipient or a stem cell or donor lymphocyte infusion donor (not recorded which). It is not recorded whose cells these are; they may come from a transplant donor.

The rearrangement joins TRBV11-2 to TRBJ2-3; D is perhaps TRBD2 (7 bases). Trimming removed 4 bases from V and 8 bases from J, with 22 bases in between. This CDR3 region has 16 residues. Germline lookup yields CDR1 SGHAT and CDR2 FQNNGV. The CDR3 coding sequence is TGTGCCAGCAGCTCCTCCCATGCTATGGGAGGGGGTACGCAGTATTTT. Translated: CASSSSHAMGGGTQYF.

This clonotype was detected a few times. V gene TRBV7-2 combines with J gene TRBJ1-4; 8 bases fit TRBD1. CDR3 length equals 15 residues. Unmatched junction bases numbered 9, after V lost 7 bases and J lost 5 bases. Germline CDR1 is SGHTA and CDR2 is FQGNSA. The CDR3 coding sequence is TGTGCCAGCACCTGGGGAACAGGGGGAAATGAAAAACTGTTTTTT. Amino acid sequence: CASTWGTGGNEKLFF.

The rearrangement uses TRBV19 and TRBJ1-5; the D gene is possibly TRBD1 (5 bases). The germline V gene has CDR1 LNHDA and CDR2 SQIVND (reference sequence). The CDR3 runs to 12 residues. With 7 bases removed from V and 4 bases from J, the gap between germline ends came to 8 bases. CDR3 coding DNA: TGTGCCAGTATGGGGCCTAATCAGCCCCAGCATTTT. As protein: CASMGPNQPQHF.

This clonotype has only a few counts. The chain employs TRBV19 and TRBJ2-1; no clear D. CDR1 LNHDA and CDR2 SQIVND come from the germline V gene (reference sequence). The CDR3 contains 13 residues. V was shortened by 5 bases and J by 8 bases, with 13 bases between the two germline ends. Here the CDR3 DNA reads TGTGCCAGTAGTTCCAGACACGGAGATGAGCAGTTCTTC. Translating it yields CASSSRHGDEQFF. Full variable domain (rest looked up from reference TRBV19 and TRBJ2-1): DGGITQSPKYLFRKEGQNVTLSCEQNLNHDAMYWYRQDPGQGLRLIYYSQIVNDFQKGDIAEGYSVSREKKESFPLTVTSAQKNPTAFYLCASSSRHGDEQFFGPGTRLTVL.

This clonotype has just a few counts. The gene calls are TRBV2 and TRBJ2-5; weak D call: TRBD1 (5 bases). Trimming stripped 7 bases from V and 5 bases from J, with 14 bases between. Germline V gene data show CDR1 as SNHLY and CDR2 as FYNNEI. This CDR3 contains 13 residues. CDR3 sequence (DNA): TGTGCCAGCACACTTGGGGCGCGGGAGACCCAGTACTTC. Its protein product is CASTLGARETQYF. The whole variable domain, remainder taken from reference TRBV2 and TRBJ2-5, is EPEVTQTPSHQVTQMGQEVILRCVPISNHLYFYWYRQILGQKVEFLVSFYNNEISEKSEIFDDQFSVERPDGSNFTLKIRSTKLEDSAMYFCASTLGARETQYFGPGTRLLVL.

This clonotype was seen many times. V and J are TRBV7-2 and TRBJ1-3, with D possibly TRBD1 on 5 matching bases. Germline CDR1 is SGHTA and CDR2 is FQGNSA. CDR3 length: 15 amino acids. Trimming shortened V by 1 base and J by 4 bases, and 11 bases separated the two germline ends. CDR3 amino acids: CASSLGAGIGNTIYF. CDR3 coding DNA: TGTGCCAGCAGCTTAGGAGCAGGGATCGGAAACACCATATATTTT.

The CDR3 is CSVEFTDTQYF. In DNA form, the CDR3 reads TGCAGCGTTGAGTTTACAGATACGCAGTATTTT. The chain is built from TRBV29-1 and TRBJ2-3; D is uncertain. Trimming shortened V by 3 bases and J by 3 bases, and 4 bases separated the two germline ends. This CDR3 contains 11 residues. Germline V lookup: CDR1 SQVTM, CDR2 ANQGSEA.

The rearrangement joins TRBV11-2 to TRBJ1-2; weak D call: TRBD1 (6 bases). This CDR3 region has 14 residues. The germline V and J ends were trimmed by 3 bases and 8 bases, with 16 bases remaining between them. Germline lookup yields CDR1 SGHAT and CDR2 FQNNGV. The DNA of the CDR3 is TGTGCCAGCAGCTTCTTCAGGGGTGGGAAGGGCTACACCTTC. Translation: CASSFFRGGKGYTF.

The sample holds a few counts of this clonotype. The V call is TRBV6-1, the J call TRBJ2-7; 10 positions match TRBD1. After removal of 6 bases from V and 4 bases from J, the junction contained 12 bases not matched to a gene. This CDR3 contains 16 residues. Germline V CDR1 and CDR2: MNHNS, SASEGT. The chain's CDR3 is CASSPPGQGKLYEQYF. DNA for the CDR3: TGTGCCAGCAGCCCCCCGGGACAGGGGAAATTATACGAGCAGTACTTC.

This clonotype was found a few times. The chain links TRBV6-5 to TRBJ1-1; D not certain. Trimming stripped 0 bases from V and 11 bases from J, with 10 bases between. CDR3 size: 12 residues. Germline V lookup: CDR1 MNHEY, CDR2 SVGAGI. CDR3 DNA sequence: TGTGCCAGCAGTTACTCGAGGGAACGGGCTTTCTTT. This translates into CASSYSRERAFF.

This clonotype came up a few times. The chain uses TRBV30 and TRBJ1-2; perhaps TRBD1 as D (6 bases). The CDR3 is 13 residues long. CDR1 GTSNPN and CDR2 SVGIG come from the germline V gene (reference sequence). Trimming took 1 base from V and 8 from J, leaving 14 bases between them. The CDR3 protein is CAWSAGGARGYTF. CDR3 bases: TGTGCCTGGAGTGCCGGGGGCGCACGGGGCTACACCTTC. Full variable domain (remainder filled in from reference TRBV30 and TRBJ1-2): SQTIHQWPATLVQPVGSPLSLECTVEGTSNPNLYWYRQAAGRGLQLLFYSVGIGQISSEVPQNLSASRPQDRQFILSSKKLLLSDSGFYLCAWSAGGARGYTFGSGTRLTVV.

The V and J genes are TRBV21-1 and TRBJ2-7; the tabulated D call, TRBD1, remains unverified against the DNA. TRBV21-1 corresponds to a pseudogene. The CDR3 consists of 19 residues. This chain's CDR3 is CASSKSQNMGMTGRYEQYF. Here the CDR3 DNA reads TGTGCCAGCAGCAAAAGCCAAAACATGGGGATGACAGGGAGGTACGAGCAGTACTTC.

This clonotype was seen only a few times. The chain carries TRBV5-4 and TRBJ2-3; 10 bases line up with TRBD2. Germline V gene lookup returns CDR1 SGHNT and CDR2 YYREEE (reference sequence). CDR3 length: 14 residues. V shed 8 bases, J shed 2 bases, and the junction held 5 bases outside the gene matches. The CDR3 DNA reads TGTGCCAGTTCTAGCGGGAGCTACACAGATACGCAGTATTTT. This codes for CASSSGSYTDTQYF.

CDR3 region: CATSETGTGLEKLFF. The CDR3 DNA is TGTGCCACCAGTGAAACCGGGACAGGGCTCGAAAAACTGTTTTTT. J is TRBJ1-4 and V is TRBV24-1; 9 nucleotides align to TRBD1. Germline V gene data show CDR1 as KGHDR and CDR2 as SFDVKD. This CDR3 has 15 residues. V lost 4 bases and J lost 8; bases outside the gene matches: 7.

The chain is built from TRBV20-1 and TRBJ2-4; TRBD1 agrees at 7 bases. The V gene end was trimmed by 4 bases and the J gene end by 8 bases; junction bases not matched to a gene: 11. Germline loops: CDR1 DFQATT, CDR2 SNEGSKA (reference sequence). The CDR3 totals 14 residues. The CDR3 nucleotides are TGCAGTGCTATCCCCGGGACAGAGGATCACATTCAGTACTTC. Its protein product is CSAIPGTEDHIQYF.

V gene TRBV14 combines with J gene TRBJ2-1, with D perhaps TRBD1 or TRBD2 (6 bases each). In germline, CDR1 is SGHDN, CDR2 FVKESK. Trimming pared 0 bases from V and 8 bases from J, leaving 11 bases between. This CDR3 is 14 amino acids long. The CDR3 sequence: CASSQDWGADEQFF. As DNA, the CDR3 is TGTGCCAGCAGCCAAGATTGGGGGGCCGATGAGCAGTTCTTC.

This clonotype has ten or more counts. In nucleotides, the CDR3 is TGTGCCTGGACACCGACAGGGGGCTTCAGCAATCAGCCCCAGCATTTT. This encodes CAWTPTGGFSNQPQHF. The chain couples TRBV30 to TRBJ1-5; 10 nucleotides line up with TRBD1. The CDR3 length is 16 residues. CDR1 is GTSNPN, CDR2 SVGIG, per germline (reference sequence). V shed 4 bases, J shed 1 base, and the junction held 7 bases outside the gene matches.

Turning to this clonotype: This may arise from a read error, as a much more abundant clone is one base away. The V call is TRBV20-1, the J call TRBJ2-3, with D perhaps TRBD2 (5 bases). V lost 7 bases and J 1 base, leaving 6 bases between the germline ends. Germline-derived CDR1 and CDR2 are DFQATT and SNEGSKA (reference sequence). CDR3 length: 11 amino acids. CDR3 nucleotide sequence: TGCAGTGGTAGCGGCACAGATACGCAGTATTTT. Encoded protein: CSGSGTDTQYF.

This sequence joins TRBV30 and TRBJ1-2; no clear D gene. Germline V lookup: CDR1 GTSNPN, CDR2 SVGIG (reference sequence). The CDR3 loop spans 14 amino acids. V gave up 0 bases and J gave up 8 bases, with 16 bases separating them. The CDR3 nucleotides read TGTGCCTGGAGTGTGGGTTTGGGGATTGGGGGCTACACCTTC. Protein product: CAWSVGLGIGGYTF.

CDR3 protein: CASSQVGHHQGGSPLHF. For the CDR3, the DNA is TGCGCCAGCAGCCAAGTTGGGCACCATCAAGGGGGGTCACCCCTCCACTTT. The chain carries TRBV4-1 and TRBJ1-6; possibly TRBD1 for D (6 bases). The CDR3 totals 17 residues. CDR1 is MGHRA, CDR2 YSYEKL, per germline. V lost 1 base to trimming and J lost 10 bases, with 20 bases between them.

This clonotype showed up just a few times. V is TRBV4-1 and J is TRBJ2-1, with 9 bases identical to TRBD2. In germline, CDR1 is MGHRA, CDR2 YSYEKL. With V trimmed by 4 bases and J by 7 bases, 5 bases remained unmatched. This CDR3 region has 14 residues. The CDR3 sequence: CASSLVLAGNEQFF. The CDR3, as DNA: TGCGCCAGCAGCCTTGTTCTAGCGGGAAATGAGCAGTTCTTC.

CDR3: CSARDLLAGDYNEQFF. As DNA, the CDR3 is TGCAGTGCTAGAGATCTACTAGCGGGGGACTACAATGAGCAGTTCTTC. The chain has TRBV20-1 and TRBJ2-1, with TRBD2 identical over 11 bases. Per germline, CDR1 DFQATT and CDR2 SNEGSKA (reference sequence). After removal of 0 bases from V and 3 bases from J, the junction contained 4 bases not matched to a gene. The CDR3 contains 16 residues.

This clonotype was counted a few times. The CDR3 here is CASSSYTGANVLTF. In DNA, the CDR3 is TGTGCCAGCAGCTCTTATACTGGGGCCAACGTCCTGACTTTC. The rearrangement links TRBV7-2 to TRBJ2-6; no clear D gene. Germline V gene data show CDR1 as SGHTA and CDR2 as FQGNSA. The V and J ends lost 4 bases and 2 bases respectively, with 6 bases between them. This CDR3 has 14 residues.

The chain joins TRBV9 to TRBJ2-3; 10 positions match TRBD2. The length of the CDR3 is 12 residues. Germline V gene data show CDR1 as SGDLS and CDR2 as YYNGEE. DNA of the CDR3: TGTGCAAGCGGGGGGGCGACAGATACGCAGTATTTT. Amino acids: CASGGATDTQYF.

This clonotype was counted many times. V gene TRBV29-1 combines with J gene TRBJ1-1; 12 nucleotides line up with TRBD1. Per the germline V gene, CDR1 is SQVTM and CDR2 is ANQGSEA. Trimming removed 7 bases from V and 3 bases from J; junction bases left unmatched: 3. The CDR3 spans 13 residues. In DNA form, the CDR3 reads TGCAGCGCGGGACAGGGGGCGTACACTGAAGCTTTCTTT. It translates to CSAGQGAYTEAFF.

In nucleotides, the CDR3 is TGTGCCAGCAGCCCAAGTAGTACTCAGCCCCAGCATTTT. Amino acid sequence: CASSPSSTQPQHF. V usage is TRBV7-8 and J usage is TRBJ1-5; D is ambiguous. CDR3 length equals 13 residues. From germline, CDR1 is SGHVS and CDR2 FQNEAQ. Deletions cut 5 bases from V and 6 bases from J, with 11 bases between.

This clonotype was counted ten times or more. The V call is TRBV5-4, the J call TRBJ2-3; TRBD2 might be the D (6 bases). Germline lookup yields CDR1 SGHNT and CDR2 YYREEE (reference sequence). The CDR3 is made up of 15 amino acids. Trimming removed 0 bases from V and 5 bases from J, with 13 bases in between. The CDR3 coding sequence is TGTGCCAGCAGCTTGGGGGGACTCTACAAAGATACGCAGTATTTT. Encoded protein: CASSLGGLYKDTQYF.

This chain links TRBV18 with TRBJ2-2; D gene unclear. V was trimmed by 4 bases and J by 1 base, leaving 10 bases between them. This CDR3 is built from 15 residues. Germline loops: CDR1 KGHSH, CDR2 LQKENI. Here the CDR3 reads CASSLKGQNTGELFF. The CDR3 DNA reads as TGTGCCAGCTCACTGAAGGGCCAGAACACCGGGGAGCTGTTTTTT.

This clonotype appeared a few times. This chain connects TRBV2 to TRBJ2-4; 8 bases are shared with TRBD2. The CDR3 is made up of 14 amino acids. Germline V gives CDR1 SNHLY, CDR2 FYNNEI. The V and J ends lost 3 bases and 9 bases, in that order; junction bases with no gene match: 7. The DNA of the CDR3 is TGTGCCAGCAGTGAGCAAGCGGGAGAGGGCATTCAGTACTTC. Its protein product is CASSEQAGEGIQYF.

This clonotype appeared many times. The gene calls are TRBV7-2 and TRBJ1-1, with D unclear. This CDR3 is 13 amino acids long. The germline gives CDR1 SGHTA, CDR2 FQGNSA. V lost 5 bases, J lost 1 base, and 8 bases lay in between. For the CDR3, the DNA is TGTGCCAGCAGCACTAAACAGAACACTGAAGCTTTCTTT. This codes for CASSTKQNTEAFF.